The entry that follows covers one T cell receptor beta chain sequence. This CDR3 has 15 residues. Trimming took 3 bases from V and 9 from J, leaving 20 bases between them. CDR1 and CDR2 from the germline V gene are MDHEN and SYDVKM. The sample comes from a study of technical replicates of blood from four donors. The method was immunoSEQ multiplex PCR; TCRdb's version includes in-frame clones alone and lacks a portion of them. The table lists 75,000 to 95,000 clones, approximately 95% of them singletons, with 0.25% to 0.3% in the top ten. The sample taken for sequencing was T cells isolated from PBMCs. The chain carries TRBV28 and TRBJ1-2; possibly TRBD1 for D (5 bases). The TCR was taken from a human donor in good health. Here the CDR3 reads CASSFWSRADERYTF. CDR3 bases: TGTGCCAGCAGTTTCTGGTCCAGGGCCGACGAACGCTACACCTTC.